The 32 T cell receptor beta chains below were found in one sample sequenced in a study of metastatic and nonmetastatic thyroid tumors. TCRdb reanalyzed the PCR reads via MiXCR. The table lists tens of thousands of clones, approximately 40% of them singletons. Thyroid surgery had not been preceded by any treatment in any patient. The specimen was blood. The receptors derive from a male donor with papillary thyroid cancer or a benign thyroid nodule (not recorded which). Some clones in this sample may be carry-over from other donors' samples.

In its sample, this clone was seen many times. This chain uses TRBV3-1 with TRBJ2-1; D unresolved. V lost 2 bases to trimming and J lost 6 bases, with 5 bases between them. The CDR3 has 12 amino acids. Per the germline V gene, CDR1 is LGHDT and CDR2 is YNNKEL (reference sequence). The CDR3 is CASSQSSNEQFF. The CDR3 DNA follows: TGTGCCAGCAGCCAATCCAGCAATGAGCAGTTCTTC.

This clone was counted many times. CDR3 residues: CASKVAGGRMTNEQFF. In DNA form, the CDR3 reads TGTGCCAGTAAAGTAGCGGGAGGGAGAATGACCAATGAGCAGTTCTTC. J is TRBJ2-1 and V is TRBV19; TRBD2 matches 11 bases. The CDR3 contains 16 residues. The ends lost 7 bases at V and 6 bases at J; junction bases unmatched: 11. Germline CDR1 and CDR2: LNHDA and SQIVND (reference sequence). Together with reference TRBV19 and TRBJ2-1, the CDR3 gives the full variable domain: DGGITQSPKYLFRKEGQNVTLSCEQNLNHDAMYWYRQDPGQGLRLIYYSQIVNDFQKGDIAEGYSVSREKKESFPLTVTSAQKNPTAFYLCASKVAGGRMTNEQFFGPGTRLTVL.

V gene TRBV20-1 combines with J gene TRBJ2-3, with a weak D call TRBD2 (6 bases). CDR3 length equals 16 residues. Trimming removed 6 bases from V and 2 bases from J, with 21 bases in between. The germline V gene has CDR1 DFQATT and CDR2 SNEGSKA (reference sequence). CDR3 in DNA: TGCAGTGCCCGGGACTCCACCCCGAGGAACACAGATACGCAGTATTTT. It encodes CSARDSTPRNTDTQYF.

This rearrangement joins TRBV28 to TRBJ1-2; tentative D call: TRBD1 (5 bases). Germline V gene sequence: CDR1 MDHEN, CDR2 SYDVKM. V lost 7 bases and J lost 4, with 16 bases in between. This CDR3 is built from 14 residues. The DNA of the CDR3 is TGTGCCAGCAAAATCCGGGGGAGGAGCTATGGCTACACCTTC. Translated: CASKIRGRSYGYTF.

The rearrangement joins TRBV19 to TRBJ2-6, with 7 bases fitting TRBD2. Germline V gene lookup returns CDR1 LNHDA and CDR2 SQIVND (reference sequence). This CDR3 has 16 amino acids. Trimming at V came to 3 bases and at J to 2 bases, leaving 4 bases not matched to a gene. Written as DNA, the CDR3 is TGTGCCAGTAGTATCAGGGAGGGGACTGGGGCCAACGTCCTGACTTTC. Translation: CASSIREGTGANVLTF.

This clone turned up a few times. This rearrangement joins TRBV6-1 to TRBJ2-1; maybe TRBD1 (6 bases). The germline gives CDR1 MNHNS, CDR2 SASEGT. V lost 4 bases and J lost 5, with 15 bases in between. The CDR3 has 15 amino acids. This CDR3 reads CASSGGQNFNNEQFF. For the CDR3, the DNA is TGTGCCAGCAGTGGCGGACAGAACTTCAACAATGAGCAGTTCTTC.

This clone is categorized as medium-sized (0.01 to 0.1%). This sequence joins TRBV6-1 and TRBJ1-1; D remains unclear. CDR1 and CDR2 from the germline V gene are MNHNS and SASEGT. The CDR3 is 12 residues long. Between the trimmed V and J ends, which lost 8 bases and 0 bases, there was a span of 7 bases. The CDR3 spells CASGRMNTEAFF. The CDR3 nucleotides are TGTGCCAGCGGGAGGATGAACACTGAAGCTTTCTTT.

J is TRBJ2-7 and V is TRBV20-1, with a tentative D call TRBD1 (6 bases). The germline V gene encodes CDR1 DFQATT and CDR2 SNEGSKA (reference sequence). This CDR3 is 13 amino acids long. Trimming stripped 8 bases from V and 6 bases from J, with 20 bases between. The CDR3 spells CSPVQASGAEQYF. CDR3 nucleotides: TGCAGTCCCGTCCAGGCATCAGGGGCCGAGCAGTACTTC.

This clone is labeled medium-sized. The chain combines TRBV9 with TRBJ2-1; 9 bases agree with TRBD2. CDR3 size: 17 residues. Germline loops: CDR1 SGDLS, CDR2 YYNGEE. Losses at the gene ends were 0 bases for V and 8 bases for J; bases not matched to a gene: 12. The CDR3 DNA reads as TGTGCCAGCAGCGTAGACCCCCCTGCGGGAGGGAGTGATGAGCAGTTCTTC. Amino acids: CASSVDPPAGGSDEQFF.

This clone occurred once. The CDR3: CASNPGGAEGYTF. The CDR3 DNA reads TGCGCCAGCAACCCTGGGGGGGCGGAAGGCTACACCTTC. This chain connects TRBV5-1 to TRBJ1-2; D is perhaps TRBD1 (6 bases). The ends were cut back, 6 bases at V and 8 bases at J, with 17 bases in the middle. CDR3 length equals 13 residues. Germline-derived CDR1 and CDR2 are SGHRS and YFSETQ.

V usage is TRBV5-4 and J usage is TRBJ2-7, with 13 bases lining up with TRBD2. The V and J ends lost 0 bases and 7 bases, in that order; junction bases with no gene match: 1. CDR3 length: 14 amino acids. Germline values: CDR1 SGHNT, CDR2 YYREEE (reference sequence). In DNA, the CDR3 is TGTGCCAGCAGCTTGGGACTAGCGGGAGGTGAGCAGTACTTC. Translation: CASSLGLAGGEQYF.

CDR3 residues: CSAGEGREIIYEQYF. CDR3 in DNA: TGCAGTGCTGGGGAAGGGCGGGAGATAATCTACGAGCAGTACTTC. The rearrangement uses TRBV20-1 and TRBJ2-7; the match to TRBD2 covers 7 bases. V shed 5 bases, J shed 3 bases, and the junction held 13 bases outside the gene matches. CDR1 is DFQATT and CDR2 is SNEGSKA in the germline V gene (reference sequence). The CDR3 contains 15 residues.

This clone was seen ten or more times. V usage is TRBV10-2 and J usage is TRBJ2-7, with TRBD2 identical over 15 bases. The junction had 7 bases not matched to a gene; V was cut back by 0 bases and J by 1 base. From germline, CDR1 is WSHSY and CDR2 SAAADI. This CDR3 has 19 amino acids. CDR3 amino acids: CASSESGLAGGISSYEQYF. The CDR3 nucleotides read TGCGCCAGCAGTGAGTCTGGACTAGCGGGAGGGATATCGTCCTACGAGCAGTACTTC.

V gene TRBV12-3 or TRBV12-4 combines with J gene TRBJ2-7; 11 bases are a match to TRBD2. J gave up 3 bases and V 9 bases, and 7 bases lay outside the gene matches. The CDR3 sequence is 14 residues long. CDR3 protein: CASSLAGEIYEQYF. The CDR3 region has the DNA TGTGCCAGTTCACTAGCGGGGGAAATCTACGAGCAGTACTTC.

This clone turned up a few times. The gene calls are TRBV6-2 or TRBV6-3 and TRBJ2-7; D is undetermined. Between the trimmed V and J ends, which lost 11 bases and 2 bases, there was a span of 13 bases. This CDR3 contains 12 residues. Germline V gives CDR1 MNHEY, CDR2 SVGEGT. CDR3 loop: CAGGPRPYEQYF. The CDR3 bases are TGTGCCGGCGGACCTAGGCCCTACGAGCAGTACTTC.

Sample share makes this clone medium-sized. The rearrangement joins TRBV7-8 to TRBJ2-2; D not resolved. In germline, CDR1 is SGHVS, CDR2 FQNEAQ. Trimming removed 3 bases at V and 8 bases at J, with 19 bases between. The CDR3 loop spans 16 amino acids. CDR3 DNA: TGTGCCAGCAGCTTCTTACCCGGTGGCATGGGAGGGGAGCTGTTTTTT. It specifies CASSFLPGGMGGELFF.

This clone was seen just once. V gene TRBV3-1 combines with J gene TRBJ2-7; tentatively, D is TRBD1 (5 bases). The germline gives CDR1 LGHDT, CDR2 YNNKEL (reference sequence). This CDR3 comprises 12 residues. Trimming removed 5 bases from V and 6 bases from J, with 11 bases in between. In nucleotides, the CDR3 is TGTGCCAGCAGCTCTTCGACAGTCGAGCAGTACTTC. Encoded protein: CASSSSTVEQYF.

This clone was seen repeatedly, ten times or more. The chain recombines TRBV2 with TRBJ2-3; D ambiguous. The CDR3 covers 14 residues. Germline V CDR1 and CDR2: SNHLY, FYNNEI. Trimming cost V 1 base and J 2 bases, with 7 bases left between them. CDR3 residues: CASSEGPTTDTQYF. The CDR3 nucleotides are TGTGCCAGCAGTGAAGGGCCCACCACAGATACGCAGTATTTT.

This clone was recorded many times. The chain has TRBV30 and TRBJ2-7; possibly TRBD1 for D (5 bases). The CDR3 consists of 14 residues. Trimming took off 3 bases at V and 0 bases at J, with 12 bases between the two ends. Germline-derived CDR1 and CDR2 are GTSNPN and SVGIG (reference sequence). This CDR3 reads CAWRSLGPSYEQYF. The CDR3, as DNA: TGTGCCTGGAGATCCTTGGGGCCCTCCTACGAGCAGTACTTC.

This clone was counted at least ten times. The rearrangement joins TRBV20-1 to TRBJ2-2, with D unclear. The CDR3 loop spans 13 amino acids. With 7 bases removed from V and 3 bases from J, the gap between germline ends came to 12 bases. Germline CDR1 reads DFQATT; CDR2 reads SNEGSKA (reference sequence). The CDR3 is CSVPDRYTGELFF. The CDR3 region has the DNA TGCAGTGTTCCGGACCGGTACACCGGGGAGCTGTTTTTT.

The chain recombines TRBV6-2 or TRBV6-3 with TRBJ2-7, with D possibly matching TRBD2 (6 bases). The CDR3 runs 14 residues. Trimming removed 7 bases from V and 2 bases from J, with 15 bases in between. The germline CDR1 and CDR2 sequences are MNHEY and SVGEGT. CDR3 nucleotides: TGTGCCAGCACTCCCGGGACTTTGACCTACGAGCAGTACTTC. Translation: CASTPGTLTYEQYF.

This clone appeared once. A junction end diverges from the germline sequence, so it may reflect a read error. The rearrangement links TRBV7-2 to TRBJ1-6, with 9 nucleotides matching TRBD1. Germline lookup yields CDR1 SGHTA and CDR2 FQGNSA. The CDR3 spans 17 residues. This CDR3 reads CASCLAPTGGSGSPMHF. The DNA of the CDR3 is TGTGCCAGCTGCTTAGCTCCTACAGGGGGCTCGGGTTCTCCCATGCACTTT.

This clone was picked up a small number of times. This chain connects TRBV30 to TRBJ2-1; a possible D gene is TRBD1 (6 bases). This CDR3 is 14 amino acids long. From germline, CDR1 is GTSNPN and CDR2 SVGIG (reference sequence). Trimming stripped 0 bases from V and 5 bases from J, with 11 bases between. DNA of the CDR3: TGTGCCTGGAGTGTAGGGGGTGGTGACAATGAGCAGTTCTTC. It codes for CAWSVGGGDNEQFF.

V gene TRBV6-5 combines with J gene TRBJ2-5; unclear D gene. The germline V and J ends were trimmed by 1 base and 5 bases, with 8 bases remaining between them. The CDR3 extends over 13 amino acids. Germline-derived CDR1 and CDR2 are MNHEY and SVGAGI. In DNA, the CDR3 is TGTGCCAGCAGTTACTTCGCGGTTGAGACCCAGTACTTC. It is translated as CASSYFAVETQYF.

The rearrangement uses TRBV5-6 and TRBJ1-6; 11 nucleotides line up with TRBD1. The CDR3 has 14 residues. Losses at the gene ends were 7 bases for V and 9 bases for J; bases not matched to a gene: 6. The germline V gene encodes CDR1 SGHDT and CDR2 YYEEEE. As DNA, the CDR3 is TGTGCCAGCGCGCGGGGACAGGGGGTTTCACCCCTCCACTTT. Its protein product is CASARGQGVSPLHF.

This clone is medium-sized within its sample. V usage is TRBV6-2 or TRBV6-3 and J usage is TRBJ1-1; D remains ambiguous. Germline-derived CDR1 and CDR2 are MNHEY and SVGEGT. This CDR3 has 14 amino acids. Trimming cost V 6 bases and J 3 bases, with 14 bases left between them. The CDR3 reads CASRRRSGDTEAFF. CDR3 DNA sequence: TGTGCCAGCAGGCGACGGAGTGGGGACACTGAAGCTTTCTTT.

This clone was found a few times. One junction end disagrees with the germline gene, perhaps due to a read error. The genes are TRBV10-3 and TRBJ2-7, with D perhaps TRBD2 (7 bases). The germline V gene encodes CDR1 ENHRY and CDR2 SYGVKD. The CDR3 consists of 16 residues. The chain's CDR3 is CAISDLSGQRGYEQYF. The CDR3 DNA follows: TGTGCTATCAGTGACCTTTCCGGACAGCGGGGCTACGAACAGTACTTC.

V is TRBV28 and J is TRBJ1-2; D is unclear. CDR3 length: 12 amino acids. Germline V gene sequence: CDR1 MDHEN, CDR2 SYDVKM. V gave up 2 bases and J gave up 1 base, with 2 bases separating them. DNA of the CDR3: TGTGCCAGCAGTTTAATTAACTATGGCTACACCTTC. This translates into CASSLINYGYTF.

At least ten counts were recorded for this clone. The CDR3 carries no conserved terminal phenylalanine or tryptophan, so it likely arises from a read error. V usage is TRBV20-1 and J usage is TRBJ2-1, with 10 nucleotides matching TRBD2. From germline, CDR1 is DFQATT and CDR2 SNEGSKA (reference sequence). The CDR3 length is 18 residues. Unmatched junction bases numbered 13, after V lost 5 bases and J lost 0 bases. The CDR3 spells CSAPKTGTSASSYNEQFV. CDR3 coding DNA: TGCAGTGCTCCCAAGACCGGGACTAGCGCCAGCTCCTACAATGAGCAGTTCGTC.

This clone was detected only a few times. This chain joins TRBV6-1 and TRBJ2-7; D not resolved. Germline V gene data show CDR1 as MNHNS and CDR2 as SASEGT. The CDR3 totals 11 residues. Trimming took off 8 bases at V and 2 bases at J, with 7 bases between the two ends. CDR3 coding DNA: TGTGCCAGCGCAGATGCCTACGAGCAGTACTTC. This gives the protein CASADAYEQYF.

This clone appeared a few times. The chain couples TRBV6-1 to TRBJ2-2; D call uncertain. Germline assignment: CDR1 MNHNS and CDR2 SASEGT. V was shortened by 5 bases and J by 6 bases, with 7 bases between the two germline ends. CDR3 length: 12 amino acids. The CDR3 region is CASSLNSGELFF. The CDR3 bases are TGTGCCAGCAGTCTCAATTCCGGGGAGCTGTTTTTT.

The V gene is TRBV6-5, the J gene TRBJ1-1; weak D call: TRBD1 (6 bases). V gave up 7 bases and J gave up 0 bases, with 24 bases separating them. The germline V gene encodes CDR1 MNHEY and CDR2 SVGAGI. This CDR3 is 18 amino acids long. The CDR3 region is CASTLRGGRGGVNTEAFF. CDR3 sequence (DNA): TGTGCCAGCACCCTAAGGGGGGGGAGGGGAGGGGTGAACACTGAAGCTTTCTTT.